Listed below are T cell receptor beta chains from one sample, sequenced in a study of T cells after yellow fever vaccination. One entry per CDR3 protein, called by TCRdb with MiXCR from the 5' RACE reads. The sample has more than 65,000 distinct CDR3 sequences; 7.3% are singletons. The source material was CD8+ T cells sorted from PBMCs, sampled 9 to 10 days after the first yellow fever vaccination. The source is a man younger than 35 who received the YFV17D yellow fever vaccine. CDR3s include the opening cysteine and the closing phenylalanine or tryptophan. The D gene is left open where the match is weak. Size values are once, few and many counts, or a class for expanded clones, and some rows have none.

j_gene: TRBJ2-3
abundance: many
d_gene: NA
len: 15
v_gene: TRBV4-3
CDR3nt: TGCGCCAGCAGCCAAGATCCAGGGTGGGCAGATACGCAGTATTTT
CDR3aa: CASSQDPGWADTQYF

j_gene: TRBJ2-3
abundance: many
d_gene: NA
len: 15
v_gene: TRBV27
CDR3nt: TGTGCCAGCAGTTTCGCGGGGGCGGCTCGAGATACGCAGTATTTT
CDR3aa: CASSFAGAARDTQYF

j_gene: TRBJ2-7
abundance: many
d_gene: NA
len: 14
v_gene: TRBV27
CDR3nt: TGTGCCAGCAGTTCTGTTGGCGGATTATACGAGCAGTACTTC
CDR3aa: CASSSVGGLYEQYF

j_gene: TRBJ1-1
abundance: many
d_gene: NA
len: 12
v_gene: TRBV29-1
CDR3nt: TGCAGCGCCATGGATCTTCCGACTGAAGCTTTCTTT
CDR3aa: CSAMDLPTEAFF

j_gene: TRBJ2-5
abundance: few
d_gene: TRBD2
len: 15
v_gene: TRBV12-3/TRBV12-4
CDR3nt: TGTGCCAGCGGTACTAGCGGGGGGGAATTTGGGACCCAGTACTTC
CDR3aa: CASGTSGGEFGTQYF

j_gene: TRBJ1-2
abundance: NA
d_gene: NA
len: 12
v_gene: TRBV11-2
CDR3nt: TGTGCCAGCAGGTCGGGGGCGGAAGGCTACACCTTC
CDR3aa: CASRSGAEGYTF

j_gene: TRBJ2-7
abundance: many
d_gene: TRBD2
len: 19
v_gene: TRBV19
CDR3nt: TGTGCCAGTAGTATAGATCTCGACCCTCTAACTAGCGGAGTTTACGAGCAGTACTTC
CDR3aa: CASSIDLDPLTSGVYEQYF

j_gene: TRBJ1-5
abundance: NA
d_gene: NA
len: 16
v_gene: TRBV6-2/TRBV6-3
CDR3nt: TGTGCCAGCGCCAATCCTGAGGTATATAGCAATCAGCCCCAGCATTTT
CDR3aa: CASANPEVYSNQPQHF

j_gene: TRBJ2-1
abundance: few
d_gene: NA
len: 16
v_gene: TRBV7-3
CDR3nt: TGTGCCAGCAGCCCCTCGCTTAGCCCGTCCTACAATGAGCAGTTCTTC
CDR3aa: CASSPSLSPSYNEQFF

j_gene: TRBJ1-2
abundance: few
d_gene: NA
len: 12
v_gene: TRBV19
CDR3nt: TGTGCCACCACGTGGGGACTCCGAGGCTACACCTTC
CDR3aa: CATTWGLRGYTF

j_gene: TRBJ2-1
abundance: NA
d_gene: NA
len: 13
v_gene: TRBV27
CDR3nt: TGTGCCAGCAGTTTATGGGGGACCAATGAGCAGTTCTTC
CDR3aa: CASSLWGTNEQFF

j_gene: TRBJ1-2
abundance: few
d_gene: NA
len: 13
v_gene: TRBV6-1
CDR3nt: TGTGCCAGCACGGACAATACTAACTATGGCTACACCTTC
CDR3aa: CASTDNTNYGYTF

j_gene: TRBJ1-3
abundance: few
d_gene: NA
len: 15
v_gene: TRBV20-1
CDR3nt: TGCAGTGCTAGAGCGAGGGGATTTTTAGGAAACACCATATATTTT
CDR3aa: CSARARGFLGNTIYF

j_gene: TRBJ1-1
abundance: many
d_gene: NA
len: 13
v_gene: TRBV12-3/TRBV12-4
CDR3nt: TGTGCCAGCAGTTTTTGGGGGAACACTGAAGCTTTCTTT
CDR3aa: CASSFWGNTEAFF

j_gene: TRBJ2-2
abundance: NA
d_gene: NA
len: 13
v_gene: TRBV7-2
CDR3nt: TGTGCCAGCAGGGTACCCGAGGGCGGGGAGCTGTTTTTT
CDR3aa: CASRVPEGGELFF

j_gene: TRBJ2-2
abundance: NA
d_gene: NA
len: 13
v_gene: TRBV11-3
CDR3nt: TGTGCCAGCAGCTTCGGGGGTATCGGGGAGCTGTTTTTT
CDR3aa: CASSFGGIGELFF

j_gene: TRBJ1-1
abundance: few
d_gene: NA
len: 14
v_gene: TRBV7-2
CDR3nt: TGTGCCAGCAGCTTACAGGGTAGAGAGACTGAAGCTTTCTTT
CDR3aa: CASSLQGRETEAFF

j_gene: TRBJ2-5
abundance: many
d_gene: NA
len: 11
v_gene: TRBV20-1
CDR3nt: TGCAGTGCTAGCCCCCTTCTGACCCAGTACTTC
CDR3aa: CSASPLLTQYF

j_gene: TRBJ1-6
abundance: NA
d_gene: TRBD1
len: 17
v_gene: TRBV2
CDR3nt: TGTGCCAGCAGTTGGGACAGGGAGTTGCCCTATAATTCACCCCTCCACTTT
CDR3aa: CASSWDRELPYNSPLHF

j_gene: TRBJ1-5
abundance: NA
d_gene: NA
len: 16
v_gene: TRBV20-1
CDR3nt: TGCAGTGCTAGAGATGTAGGGGAAGCGAGCAATCAGCCCCAGCATTTT
CDR3aa: CSARDVGEASNQPQHF

j_gene: TRBJ1-1
abundance: NA
d_gene: NA
len: 16
v_gene: TRBV29-1
CDR3nt: TGCAGCGTTGGAAATACAGGGTTTCACATGAACACTGAAGCTTTCTTT
CDR3aa: CSVGNTGFHMNTEAFF

j_gene: TRBJ2-3
abundance: medium-sized
d_gene: NA
len: 15
v_gene: TRBV20-1
CDR3nt: TGCAGTGCTAGCGGGGAGTATTACGGGACAGATACGCAGTATTTT
CDR3aa: CSASGEYYGTDTQYF

j_gene: TRBJ2-1
abundance: many
d_gene: NA
len: 14
v_gene: TRBV7-3
CDR3nt: TGTGCCAGCAGCCCCCTCGGAGGTATCAATGAGCAGTTCTTC
CDR3aa: CASSPLGGINEQFF

j_gene: TRBJ2-1
abundance: many
d_gene: NA
len: 17
v_gene: TRBV4-1
CDR3nt: TGCGCCAGCAGCCCAAGGGACTTCCTGAGCTCCTACAATGAGCAGTTCTTC
CDR3aa: CASSPRDFLSSYNEQFF

j_gene: TRBJ2-3
abundance: many
d_gene: TRBD2
len: 17
v_gene: TRBV4-2
CDR3nt: TGTGCCAGCAGCCAAGACGGCGGGGGGGCAGTTAGAGATACGCAGTATTTT
CDR3aa: CASSQDGGGAVRDTQYF

j_gene: TRBJ2-1
abundance: many
d_gene: NA
len: 14
v_gene: TRBV27
CDR3nt: TGTGCCAGCAGTTTATCGAGGCTATACAATGAGCAGTTCTTC
CDR3aa: CASSLSRLYNEQFF

j_gene: TRBJ2-1
abundance: many
d_gene: NA
len: 15
v_gene: TRBV3-1
CDR3nt: TGTGCCAGCAGCCAAGGCTACGGGAAGGGTAATGAGCAGTTCTTC
CDR3aa: CASSQGYGKGNEQFF

j_gene: TRBJ2-6
abundance: few
d_gene: NA
len: 15
v_gene: TRBV28
CDR3nt: TGTGCCAGCAGTGGGGGACTCCAGGGGGCCAACGTCCTGACTTTC
CDR3aa: CASSGGLQGANVLTF

j_gene: TRBJ2-3
abundance: many
d_gene: TRBD2
len: 15
v_gene: TRBV27
CDR3nt: TGTGCCAGCAGTCCAGCGGGGGGCTCGTCCGATACGCAGTATTTT
CDR3aa: CASSPAGGSSDTQYF

j_gene: TRBJ1-1
abundance: many
d_gene: NA
len: 14
v_gene: TRBV20-1
CDR3nt: TGCAGTGCTAGTGCGGAGGGGATGAACACTGAAGCTTTCTTT
CDR3aa: CSASAEGMNTEAFF

j_gene: TRBJ2-7
abundance: many
d_gene: TRBD1
len: 15
v_gene: TRBV9
CDR3nt: TGTGCCAGCAGCGCGGGACAGGGGCCCTCCTACGAGCAGTACTTC
CDR3aa: CASSAGQGPSYEQYF

j_gene: TRBJ2-1
abundance: NA
d_gene: TRBD1
len: 12
v_gene: TRBV20-1
CDR3nt: TGCAGTGCTAGAACAGGGGGCAATGAGCAGTTCTTC
CDR3aa: CSARTGGNEQFF

j_gene: TRBJ2-1
abundance: many
d_gene: TRBD2
len: 16
v_gene: TRBV7-3
CDR3nt: TGTGCCAGCAGCCCCTCCCATAGCGGGGGTGTGAATGAGCAGTTCTTC
CDR3aa: CASSPSHSGGVNEQFF

j_gene: TRBJ2-3
abundance: many
d_gene: NA
len: 16
v_gene: TRBV7-8
CDR3nt: TGTGCCAGCAGCCCAGGGGCGGGGATAAACACAGATACGCAGTATTTT
CDR3aa: CASSPGAGINTDTQYF

j_gene: TRBJ2-5
abundance: many
d_gene: TRBD1
len: 15
v_gene: TRBV5-6
CDR3nt: TGTGCCAGCAGATCGGACAGGGAAAGGAAAGAGACCCAGTACTTC
CDR3aa: CASRSDRERKETQYF

j_gene: TRBJ1-1
abundance: many
d_gene: NA
len: 13
v_gene: TRBV6-5
CDR3nt: TGTGCCAGCAGTTACGAGAGGAACACTGAAGCTTTCTTT
CDR3aa: CASSYERNTEAFF

j_gene: TRBJ1-2
abundance: NA
d_gene: TRBD1
len: 16
v_gene: TRBV25-1
CDR3nt: TGTGCCAGCAGTGAGACCAGGGGGACGCCCAGCTATGGCTACACCTTC
CDR3aa: CASSETRGTPSYGYTF

j_gene: TRBJ2-5
abundance: many
d_gene: NA
len: 13
v_gene: TRBV5-6
CDR3nt: TGTGCCAGCAGCTTGCTGGAGGAGGAGACCCAGTACTTC
CDR3aa: CASSLLEEETQYF

j_gene: TRBJ2-5
abundance: NA
d_gene: TRBD1
len: 17
v_gene: TRBV7-2
CDR3nt: TGTGCCAGCAGCTTAGGGGGACCGGGACAGGGGTGGGAGACCCAGTACTTC
CDR3aa: CASSLGGPGQGWETQYF

j_gene: TRBJ1-1
abundance: NA
d_gene: NA
len: 16
v_gene: TRBV12-3/TRBV12-4
CDR3nt: TGTGCCAGCAGTTCCCCGGACCTAAACAAGAACTCTGAAGCTTTCTTT
CDR3aa: CASSSPDLNKNSEAFF

j_gene: TRBJ1-2
abundance: many
d_gene: NA
len: 13
v_gene: TRBV21-1
CDR3nt: TGTGCCACCAGGACAGGGAAGAACTATGGCTACACCTTC
CDR3aa: CATRTGKNYGYTF

j_gene: TRBJ1-5
abundance: many
d_gene: NA
len: 14
v_gene: TRBV7-9
CDR3nt: TGTGCCAGCAGCCTACAGGGTAGCAATCAGCCCCAGCATTTT
CDR3aa: CASSLQGSNQPQHF

j_gene: TRBJ2-7
abundance: many
d_gene: NA
len: 15
v_gene: TRBV5-1
CDR3nt: TGCGCCAGCAGCTTGGTCGGCAGTACATCCTACGAGCAGTACTTC
CDR3aa: CASSLVGSTSYEQYF

j_gene: TRBJ2-1
abundance: few
d_gene: NA
len: 16
v_gene: TRBV7-9
CDR3nt: TGTGCCAGCAGCCCGCCCTCTGGGCCCTCCTACAATGAGCAGTTCTTC
CDR3aa: CASSPPSGPSYNEQFF

j_gene: TRBJ1-1
abundance: many
d_gene: NA
len: 13
v_gene: TRBV5-1
CDR3nt: TGCGCCAGCAGCTTGCAGGGTTCCACTGAAGCTTTCTTT
CDR3aa: CASSLQGSTEAFF

j_gene: TRBJ2-2
abundance: NA
d_gene: NA
len: 14
v_gene: TRBV1
CDR3nt: TGCACCAGCAGACAGGTTAAAGGAACCGGGGAGCTGTTTTTT
CDR3aa: CTSRQVKGTGELFF

j_gene: TRBJ2-2
abundance: few
d_gene: TRBD2
len: 15
v_gene: TRBV12-3/TRBV12-4
CDR3nt: TGTGCCACCCTCGGGGGACTAGCAGGCACCGGGGAGCTGTTTTTT
CDR3aa: CATLGGLAGTGELFF

j_gene: TRBJ2-7
abundance: many
d_gene: NA
len: 13
v_gene: TRBV6-2/TRBV6-3
CDR3nt: TGTGCCAGCAGTTACGCCCCGGCCTACGAGCAGTACTTC
CDR3aa: CASSYAPAYEQYF

j_gene: TRBJ1-2
abundance: few
d_gene: NA
len: 15
v_gene: TRBV5-1
CDR3nt: TGCGCCAGCAGCTTGGCCGGGGTATCGACCTATGGCTACACCTTC
CDR3aa: CASSLAGVSTYGYTF

j_gene: TRBJ1-1
abundance: many
d_gene: NA
len: 14
v_gene: TRBV12-3/TRBV12-4
CDR3nt: TGTGCCAGCAGTCCCGGGACCATGAACACTGAAGCTTTCTTT
CDR3aa: CASSPGTMNTEAFF

j_gene: TRBJ2-7
abundance: NA
d_gene: NA
len: 13
v_gene: TRBV5-1
CDR3nt: TGCGCCAGCATCTCCTCCCCCTCCTACGAGCAGTACTTC
CDR3aa: CASISSPSYEQYF

j_gene: TRBJ2-7
abundance: NA
d_gene: NA
len: 14
v_gene: TRBV6-2/TRBV6-3
CDR3nt: TGTGCCAGCAGTTACTCGCTCCCGGGCCCGAGACAGTACTTC
CDR3aa: CASSYSLPGPRQYF